One and the same sample provided the 9 T cell receptor beta chains below, sequenced in a study of cytomegalovirus exposure and HLA in healthy donors. Clones were read by immunoSEQ multiplex PCR, and TCRdb kept only the in-frame ones, dropping some. Of over 200,000 clones listed, around 90% were seen once; the top ten hold about 2.7%. The sequencing sample was made of PBMCs. These receptor sequences come from a woman aged 18-29 years in good health and CMV-seronegative.

This clone was observed a single time. V usage is TRBV6-6 and J usage is TRBJ2-7; D not certain. Germline-derived CDR1 and CDR2 are MNHNY and SVGAGI (reference sequence). V lost 5 bases and J lost 2, with 13 bases in between. The CDR3 extends over 14 amino acids. This CDR3 is CASSPAFLAYEQYF. The DNA for the CDR3 is TGTGCCAGCAGTCCCGCGTTCCTTGCCTACGAGCAGTACTTC.

V and J are TRBV30 and TRBJ1-2; TRBD1 matches at 10 bases. J was trimmed by 6 bases and V by 1 base; bases with no gene match: 2. Per germline, CDR1 GTSNPN and CDR2 SVGIG (reference sequence). This CDR3 contains 13 residues. The CDR3 here is CAWSDGTGDGYTF. CDR3 coding DNA: TGTGCCTGGAGTGACGGGACAGGGGATGGCTACACCTTC.

The chain is built from TRBV30 and TRBJ1-1, with 7 bases identical to TRBD1. The CDR3 covers 14 residues. Trimming cost V 4 bases and J 2 bases; bases outside gene matches: 7. Germline lookup yields CDR1 GTSNPN and CDR2 SVGIG (reference sequence). The CDR3 nucleotides are TGTGCCTGGAATTCGGGACAGATTAACACTGAAGCTTTCTTT. This sequence encodes CAWNSGQINTEAFF.

The chain has TRBV19 and TRBJ2-6; TRBD2 is a possible D gene (7 bases). V was pared by 7 bases and J by 4 bases, with 20 bases between. From germline, CDR1 is LNHDA and CDR2 SQIVND (reference sequence). This CDR3 is built from 17 residues. The DNA for the CDR3 is TGTGCCAGTACCGCGGGGGCCAGGGGCTCAGGGGCCAACGTCCTGACTTTC. Amino acid sequence: CASTAGARGSGANVLTF.

This clone was picked up a small number of times. J is TRBJ2-7 and V is TRBV6-1; 10 nucleotides align to TRBD1. Germline V gene lookup returns CDR1 MNHNS and CDR2 SASEGT. The CDR3 consists of 14 residues. V gave up 6 bases and J gave up 5 bases; unmatched junction bases: 7. The CDR3 sequence: CASSEGTGAHEQYF. The CDR3 DNA is TGTGCCAGCAGCGAGGGGACAGGGGCTCACGAGCAGTACTTC.

The chain couples TRBV19 to TRBJ1-1; D unresolved. Germline loops: CDR1 LNHDA, CDR2 SQIVND (reference sequence). The germline V and J ends were trimmed by 5 bases and 1 base, with 11 bases remaining between them. This CDR3 has 14 residues. CDR3 protein: CASSALFGNTEAFF. The CDR3 DNA reads TGTGCCAGTAGTGCTCTTTTCGGGAACACTGAAGCTTTCTTT.

This clone was detected once. The gene calls are TRBV11-2 and TRBJ2-2; 7 bases fit TRBD2. The CDR3 loop spans 16 amino acids. Germline CDR1 is SGHAT and CDR2 is FQNNGV. J lost 3 bases, V lost 6 bases, and 10 bases had no gene match. The DNA for the CDR3 is TGTGCCAGCAGAACCCTGGGCGGGAGAGACACCGGGGAGCTGTTTTTT. Residues: CASRTLGGRDTGELFF.

The rearrangement links TRBV7-9 to TRBJ2-7; tentatively, D is TRBD1 (6 bases). Germline V CDR1 and CDR2: SEHNR, FQNEAQ (reference sequence). V lost 1 base to trimming and J lost 2 bases, with 12 bases between them. The CDR3 consists of 15 residues. CDR3 DNA sequence: TGTGCCAGCAGCTTAGATCGGACAGCCCCCTACGAGCAGTACTTC. It codes for CASSLDRTAPYEQYF.

The chain recombines TRBV5-1 with TRBJ1-1; D perhaps matches TRBD1 (6 bases). CDR3 size: 16 residues. Germline loops: CDR1 SGHRS, CDR2 YFSETQ. Trimming cost V 4 bases and J 7 bases, with 23 bases left between them. The CDR3 spells CASSLASTPGQYEAFF. The DNA of the CDR3 is TGCGCCAGCAGCCTGGCGAGTACCCCTGGACAGTATGAAGCTTTCTTT. The whole variable domain, remainder taken from reference TRBV5-1 and TRBJ1-1, is KAGVTQTPRYLIKTRGQQVTLSCSPISGHRSVSWYQQTPGQGLQFLFEYFSETQRNKGNFPGRFSGRQFSNSRSEMNVSTLELGDSALYLCASSLASTPGQYEAFFGQGTRLTVV.